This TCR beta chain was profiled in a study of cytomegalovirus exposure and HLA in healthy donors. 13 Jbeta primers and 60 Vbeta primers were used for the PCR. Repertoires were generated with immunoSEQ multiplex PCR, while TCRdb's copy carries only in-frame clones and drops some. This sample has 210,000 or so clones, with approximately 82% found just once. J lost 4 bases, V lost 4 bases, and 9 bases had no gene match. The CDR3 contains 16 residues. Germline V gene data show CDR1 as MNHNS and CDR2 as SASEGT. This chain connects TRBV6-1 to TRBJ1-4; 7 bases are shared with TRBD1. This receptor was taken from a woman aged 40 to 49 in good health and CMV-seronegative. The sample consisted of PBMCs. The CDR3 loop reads CASSAMRQGLNEKLFF. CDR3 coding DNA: TGTGCCAGCAGTGCCATGAGACAGGGCCTTAATGAAAAACTGTTTTTT.